One sample yielded the 21 T cell receptor beta chains listed below, sequenced in a study of neoadjuvant nivolumab and ipilimumab in lung cancer. Clones were read by immunoSEQ multiplex PCR, and TCRdb kept only the in-frame ones, dropping some. The repertoire consists of about 27,000 clones, with approximately 80% occurring once and the leading ten covering approximately 18%. The sequences come from tumor tissue, collected after neoadjuvant nivolumab, alone or with ipilimumab, at or shortly before surgery. The source of these receptors is an adult with non-small cell lung cancer.

This chain joins TRBV6-1 and TRBJ2-7; TRBD1 agrees at 10 bases. Germline CDR1 and CDR2: MNHNS and SASEGT. V shed 7 bases and J 4 bases; nucleotides not matched to a gene: 4. There are 13 residues in the CDR3. CDR3 coding DNA: TGTGCCAGCACCCGGGACAGGGGTTACGAGCAGTACTTC. Its translation: CASTRDRGYEQYF.

A single count supports this clone. The rearrangement joins TRBV12-5 to TRBJ2-7; tentatively, D is TRBD1 (6 bases). Germline V gene lookup returns CDR1 LGHNT and CDR2 FRNRAP. The V end lost 1 base, the J end lost 0 bases, and 10 bases lay between the germline ends. CDR3 length: 15 residues. The CDR3 DNA reads as TGTGCTAGTGGTTTGGCCGGGACATACTCCTACGAGCAGTACTTC. Translating it yields CASGLAGTYSYEQYF.

The chain combines TRBV29-1 with TRBJ2-5; D might be TRBD2 (6 bases). From germline, CDR1 is SQVTM and CDR2 ANQGSEA. V dropped 6 bases and J dropped 5 bases, with 19 bases sitting between them. The CDR3 has 14 amino acids. CDR3: CSVDYGFGRETQYF. The CDR3 DNA reads TGCAGCGTCGATTACGGTTTTGGGAGGGAGACCCAGTACTTC.

The chain has TRBV2 and TRBJ1-4; D perhaps matches TRBD1 (6 bases). The CDR3 spans 13 residues. V lost 10 bases, J lost 3 bases, and 12 bases lay in between. Germline CDR1 SNHLY, CDR2 FYNNEI. For the CDR3, the DNA is TGTGCCATCTCGGGACAACCTAATGAAAAACTGTTTTTT. This encodes CAISGQPNEKLFF.

V gene TRBV15 combines with J gene TRBJ2-3; 10 bases are shared with TRBD2. The CDR3 has 13 amino acids. J was trimmed by 13 bases and V by 0 bases; bases with no gene match: 4. CDR1 and CDR2 (germline): LNHNV, YYDKDF (reference sequence). CDR3 region: CATSRDTSGDKYF. As DNA, the CDR3 is TGTGCCACCAGCAGAGATACTAGCGGGGATAAGTATTTT. The whole variable domain, filled in from reference TRBV15 and TRBJ2-3, reads DAMVIQNPRYQVTQFGKPVTLSCSQTLNHNVMYWYQQKSSQAPKLLFHYYDKDFNNEADTPDNFQSRRPNTSFCFLDIRSPGLGDTAMYLCATSRDTSGDKYFGPGTRLTVL.

This chain links TRBV6-5 with TRBJ1-3, with 9 bases aligning to TRBD1. The V gene's germline CDR1 is MNHEY and CDR2 SVGAGI. The ends lost 0 bases at V and 3 bases at J; junction bases unmatched: 3. This CDR3 has 16 amino acids. CDR3 in amino acids: CASSYSGQGFGNTIYF. The CDR3 region has the DNA TGTGCCAGCAGTTACTCGGGACAGGGTTTTGGAAACACCATATATTTT.

The V gene is TRBV11-2, the J gene TRBJ1-6, with a tentative D call TRBD1 (5 bases). Between the trimmed V and J ends, which lost 6 bases and 10 bases, there was a span of 13 bases. In germline, CDR1 is SGHAT, CDR2 FQNNGV. CDR3 size: 13 residues. The CDR3 reads CASRGTSGSPLHF. In nucleotides, the CDR3 is TGTGCCAGCAGAGGGACCTCAGGGTCACCCCTCCACTTT. The whole variable domain, filled in from reference TRBV11-2 and TRBJ1-6, reads EAGVAQSPRYKIIEKRQSVAFWCNPISGHATLYWYQQILGQGPKLLIQFQNNGVVDDSQLPKDRFSAERLKGVDSTLKIQPAKLEDSAVYLCASRGTSGSPLHFGNGTRLTVT.

As DNA, the CDR3 is TGTGCCAGCAGACCTGGGACAGGGAGCGGCTACACCTTC. Translating it yields CASRPGTGSGYTF. The chain is built from TRBV27 and TRBJ1-2, with 9 bases lining up with TRBD1. V was pared by 6 bases and J by 8 bases, with 7 bases of the junction left unmatched. This CDR3 has 13 residues. Looked up from germline, CDR1 is MNHEY and CDR2 is SMNVEV (reference sequence).

This chain joins TRBV5-1 and TRBJ1-1, with no clear D. Deletions cut 0 bases from V and 0 bases from J, with 6 bases between. CDR1 and CDR2 from the germline V gene are SGHRS and YFSETQ. The CDR3 totals 14 residues. The CDR3 bases are TGCGCCAGCAGCTTGGGGGCTATGAACACTGAAGCTTTCTTT. It is translated as CASSLGAMNTEAFF.

The chain combines TRBV6-5 with TRBJ2-5; D is undetermined. The CDR3 contains 12 residues. Per germline, CDR1 MNHEY and CDR2 SVGAGI. Deletions cut 0 bases from V and 5 bases from J, with 4 bases between. CDR3 protein: CASSYSGETQYF. CDR3 sequence (DNA): TGTGCCAGCAGTTACTCGGGGGAGACCCAGTACTTC.

The V call is TRBV13, the J call TRBJ2-2; the match to TRBD1 covers 9 bases. Germline CDR1 PRHDT, CDR2 FYEKMQ (reference sequence). The CDR3 loop spans 16 amino acids. The trim removed 5 bases at V and 1 base at J, leaving 5 bases unmatched. The CDR3 region is CASSARQGENTGELFF. The CDR3 region has the DNA TGTGCCAGCAGCGCGAGACAGGGGGAGAACACCGGGGAGCTGTTTTTT.

This chain's CDR3 is CASLLGTDYGYTF. CDR3 coding DNA: TGTGCCAGCTTACTTGGGACGGACTATGGCTACACCTTC. V gene TRBV6-6 combines with J gene TRBJ1-2, with D tentatively TRBD1 (5 bases). V lost 8 bases and J 3 bases, leaving 13 bases between the germline ends. CDR1 and CDR2 (germline): MNHNY, SVGAGI (reference sequence). The length of the CDR3 is 13 residues.

This clone was counted only a few times. V is TRBV4-1 and J is TRBJ1-2; 8 nucleotides match TRBD1. The CDR3 runs 17 residues. CDR1 is MGHRA, CDR2 YSYEKL, per germline. Trimming at V came to 0 bases and at J to 5 bases, leaving 11 bases not matched to a gene. The CDR3 sequence: CASSQDRSTGGRYGYTF. DNA for the CDR3: TGCGCCAGCAGCCAAGATAGGTCTACAGGGGGAAGGTATGGCTACACCTTC.

The chain combines TRBV15 with TRBJ1-1, with unresolved D. The CDR3 extends over 13 amino acids. The ends were cut back, 3 bases at V and 7 bases at J, with 12 bases in the middle. Germline V gene lookup returns CDR1 LNHNV and CDR2 YYDKDF (reference sequence). The CDR3 DNA reads as TGTGCCACCAGCAGGGGCCCTCTAAGTGAAGCTTTCTTT. This gives the protein CATSRGPLSEAFF.

This chain uses TRBV4-3 with TRBJ1-5; D not certain. Germline values: CDR1 LGHNA, CDR2 YSLEER. Trimming left V 0 bases short and J 0 bases short, with 6 bases between. This CDR3 region has 15 residues. The CDR3 DNA reads as TGCGCCAGCAGCCAAGATGTAAATAGCAATCAGCCCCAGCATTTT. This encodes CASSQDVNSNQPQHF.

The J gene is TRBJ2-7, the V gene TRBV27; maybe TRBD1 (6 bases). The germline gives CDR1 MNHEY, CDR2 SMNVEV (reference sequence). V lost 7 bases and J lost 0, with 13 bases in between. This CDR3 spans 14 amino acids. The CDR3 DNA reads TGTGCCAGCATGACAGGAACGAGCTCCTACGAGCAGTACTTC. Translation gives CASMTGTSSYEQYF.

This chain connects TRBV11-3 to TRBJ2-2; D not certain. Germline values: CDR1 SGHNT, CDR2 YENEEA. The V gene lost 0 bases and the J gene lost 6 bases, with 8 bases spanning the gap. The CDR3 loop spans 14 amino acids. DNA for the CDR3: TGTGCCAGCAGCTTAGATGAAGTCGCCGGGGAGCTGTTTTTT. This sequence encodes CASSLDEVAGELFF.

The chain joins TRBV2 to TRBJ2-5, with 14 bases aligning to TRBD2. Germline lookup yields CDR1 SNHLY and CDR2 FYNNEI. The CDR3 spans 16 residues. V lost 3 bases to trimming and J lost 5 bases; unmatched junction nucleotides: 5. The CDR3 region is CASSDGLAGGGETQYF. The CDR3 region has the DNA TGTGCCAGCAGTGATGGACTAGCGGGGGGTGGGGAGACCCAGTACTTC.

This clone has a handful of counts. The chain carries TRBV27 and TRBJ1-6; the match to TRBD1 covers 8 bases. CDR1 is MNHEY and CDR2 is SMNVEV in the germline V gene (reference sequence). The CDR3 length is 15 residues. V gave up 8 bases and J gave up 0 bases; unmatched junction bases: 3. CDR3: CASRQGSSYNSPLHF. The CDR3 DNA follows: TGTGCCAGCCGACAGGGGAGCTCCTATAATTCACCCCTCCACTTT.

The rearrangement links TRBV5-8 to TRBJ2-2; TRBD1 is a possible D gene (6 bases). The CDR3 runs 16 residues. V dropped 4 bases and J dropped 1 base, with 14 bases sitting between them. Germline CDR1 reads SGHTS; CDR2 reads YDEGEE. The CDR3 coding sequence is TGTGCCAGCAGCCATCGTGACAGGTGGAACACCGGGGAGCTGTTTTTT. Its protein product is CASSHRDRWNTGELFF. The variable domain in full, with the rest retrieved from reference TRBV5-8 and TRBJ2-2, is EAGVTQSPTHLIKTRGQQATLRCSPISGHTSVYWYQQALGLGLQFLLWYDEGEERNRGNFPPRFSGRQFPNYSSELNVNALELEDSALYLCASSHRDRWNTGELFFGEGSRLTVL.

A single count supports this clone. The chain recombines TRBV9 with TRBJ2-6; tentatively, D is TRBD1 or TRBD2 (6 bases each). The V end lost 0 bases, the J end lost 4 bases, and 8 bases lay between the germline ends. Germline values: CDR1 SGDLS, CDR2 YYNGEE. The CDR3 contains 15 residues. CDR3 region: CASSVGGAGANVLTF. The CDR3 DNA reads as TGTGCCAGCAGCGTAGGGGGGGCCGGGGCCAACGTCCTGACTTTC.